This passage covers 8 T cell receptor beta chains from one sample sequenced in a study of T cells in Graves' hyperthyroidism and ophthalmopathy. RNA transcripts were the template for amplifying TCR beta CDR3 regions. When the TCR CDR3 underwent first-round RT-PCR, the HTBI primer set was used. TCRdb analysed the multiplex PCR reads with MiXCR anew, one entry per CDR3 protein. This table has hundreds of thousands of distinct CDR3 sequences, roughly 14% appearing once. Input material: blood. These receptors all stem from a woman in her thirties or forties with Graves' ophthalmopathy.

This clonotype was seen repeatedly, ten times or more. The genes are TRBV6-2 or TRBV6-3 and TRBJ1-2; D is unclear. The germline V gene encodes CDR1 MNHEY and CDR2 SVGEGT. Trimming removed 2 bases at V and 6 bases at J, with 4 bases between. The CDR3 totals 11 residues. The CDR3 spells CASSYVDGYTF. CDR3 sequence (DNA): TGTGCCAGCAGTTACGTGGATGGCTACACCTTC.

This clonotype was recorded at least ten times. J is TRBJ1-1 and V is TRBV29-1; D possibly corresponds to TRBD1 (6 bases). Looked up from germline, CDR1 is SQVTM and CDR2 is ANQGSEA. The CDR3 spans 15 residues. V lost 3 bases and J 0 bases, leaving 14 bases between the germline ends. As DNA, the CDR3 is TGCAGCGTTGACGGGGACACTGACATGAACACTGAAGCTTTCTTT. Its translation is CSVDGDTDMNTEAFF.

The chain joins TRBV2 to TRBJ2-7, with 10 bases lining up with TRBD1. The germline CDR1 and CDR2 sequences are SNHLY and FYNNEI. The CDR3 runs 14 residues. V dropped 5 bases and J dropped 7; count of bases not matched to a gene: 8. In nucleotides, the CDR3 is TGTGCCAGCAGTCTGACAGGGGGCCAAGGAGAGCAGTACTTC. It specifies CASSLTGGQGEQYF.

This clonotype was recorded at least ten times. Here the CDR3 DNA reads TGTGCCAGCAGTGACACGAACAGGAACACTGAAGCTTTCTTT. This codes for CASSDTNRNTEAFF. The V and J genes are TRBV6-4 and TRBJ1-1; D is unresolved. Trimming shortened V by 2 bases and J by 1 base, and 8 bases separated the two germline ends. The germline V gene has CDR1 MRHNA and CDR2 SNTAGT. The CDR3 extends over 14 amino acids.

Many counts were recorded for this clonotype. Here the CDR3 reads CASSKRTLSEQYF. CDR3 DNA: TGTGCCAGTAGTAAACGGACTCTCTCCGAGCAGTACTTC. The chain links TRBV19 to TRBJ2-7; D perhaps matches TRBD2 (5 bases). The CDR3 consists of 13 residues. Germline loops: CDR1 LNHDA, CDR2 SQIVND (reference sequence). V lost 4 bases and J lost 6, with 13 bases in between. The full variable domain, with the rest looked up from reference TRBV19 and TRBJ2-7, is DGGITQSPKYLFRKEGQNVTLSCEQNLNHDAMYWYRQDPGQGLRLIYYSQIVNDFQKGDIAEGYSVSREKKESFPLTVTSAQKNPTAFYLCASSKRTLSEQYFGPGTRLTVT.

This chain links TRBV3-1 with TRBJ2-2; TRBD2 matches at 10 bases. The V gene's germline CDR1 is LGHDT and CDR2 YNNKEL (reference sequence). CDR3 length equals 15 residues. V was clipped by 1 base and J by 6 bases; unmatched bases: 2. CDR3 bases: TGTGCCAGCAGCCAAGTAGCGGGAGGAGCCGGGGAGCTGTTTTTT. It is translated as CASSQVAGGAGELFF.

This clonotype was recorded many times. V gene TRBV28 combines with J gene TRBJ2-5; possibly TRBD1 or TRBD2 for D (5 bases each). Germline V gene data show CDR1 as MDHEN and CDR2 as SYDVKM. The CDR3 is made up of 11 amino acids. V lost 11 bases to trimming and J lost 2 bases, with 9 bases between them. The CDR3 DNA reads TGTGCCGGGGGAGTTCAAGAGACCCAGTACTTC. Protein sequence: CAGGVQETQYF.

This clonotype was found many times. The CDR3 spells CASSQGLAGEGEQYF. CDR3 sequence (DNA): TGTGCCAGCAGCCAAGGACTAGCGGGAGAGGGCGAGCAGTACTTC. The chain carries TRBV3-1 and TRBJ2-7; 12 bases agree with TRBD2. V shed 1 base, J shed 6 bases, and the junction held 4 bases outside the gene matches. The CDR3 covers 15 residues. In germline, CDR1 is LGHDT, CDR2 YNNKEL (reference sequence).